These 10 T cell receptor beta chains share one sample of origin, sequenced in a study of blood T cells in healthy people across ages. Then a second PCR, running roughly 7 to 11 cycles, was carried out with a sample-barcoded 5' primer and a J-beta primer mix. TCRdb reprocessed the 5' RACE reads via MiXCR and lists one record per CDR3 protein. The data show more than 650,000 distinct CDR3 sequences, roughly 25% seen once. This same sample was also taken into another study, of T cells of mothers and their children.

Sequencing was done on a sample of blood. Every receptor here comes from a boy under 18 in good health.

Only a few counts were recorded for this clonotype. The chain's CDR3 is CSAAHSYEQYF. DNA of the CDR3: TGCAGTGCTGCCCACAGTTACGAGCAGTACTTC. The J gene is TRBJ2-5, the V gene TRBV20-1, with D unclear. The J call may be faulty, since TRBJ2-7 better matches the DNA end. The CDR3 contains 11 residues. Germline CDR1 and CDR2: DFQATT and SNEGSKA (reference sequence).

CDR3 protein: CAWGTADTQYF. The CDR3 coding sequence is TGTGCCTGGGGGACGGCAGATACGCAGTATTTT. This chain connects TRBV30 to TRBJ2-3; D assignment may be TRBD1 or TRBD2 (5 bases each). CDR3 length: 11 amino acids. Germline V gene data show CDR1 as GTSNPN and CDR2 as SVGIG (reference sequence). V lost 5 bases and J 4 bases, leaving 7 bases between the germline ends. Drawing the rest from reference TRBV30 and TRBJ2-3, the complete variable domain is SQTIHQWPATLVQPVGSPLSLECTVEGTSNPNLYWYRQAAGRGLQLLFYSVGIGQISSEVPQNLSASRPQDRQFILSSKKLLLSDSGFYLCAWGTADTQYFGPGTRLTVL.

The gene calls are TRBV28 and TRBJ2-5; tentatively, D is TRBD1 or TRBD2 (5 bases each). CDR3 length: 17 residues. Germline assignment: CDR1 MDHEN and CDR2 SYDVKM. The germline V and J ends were trimmed by 5 bases and 4 bases, with 23 bases remaining between them. CDR3: CASSPPRDRRPRETQYF. DNA for the CDR3: TGTGCCAGCAGTCCCCCCCGGGACCGTCGACCCCGAGAGACCCAGTACTTC.

The CDR3 is CASSYSQGGSYEQYF. For the CDR3, the DNA is TGTGCCAGCAGTTACTCTCAGGGGGGGAGTTACGAGCAGTACTTC. The chain couples TRBV6-6 to TRBJ2-7; D possibly matches TRBD1 or TRBD2 (7 bases each). Germline V gene sequence: CDR1 MNHNY, CDR2 SVGAGI (reference sequence). The V gene lost 0 bases and the J gene lost 4 bases, with 13 bases spanning the gap. The CDR3 totals 15 residues.

V and J are TRBV30 and TRBJ1-5; 8 nucleotides match TRBD1. With 2 bases clipped from V and 0 bases from J, the junction kept 6 bases outside the gene matches. The CDR3 consists of 16 residues. CDR1 is GTSNPN, CDR2 SVGIG, per germline (reference sequence). The CDR3 loop reads CAWSTGGPYSNQPQHF. The CDR3 region has the DNA TGTGCCTGGAGTACAGGGGGTCCCTATAGCAATCAGCCCCAGCATTTT.

The chain recombines TRBV28 with TRBJ2-3, with 13 bases lining up with TRBD2. Germline lookup yields CDR1 MDHEN and CDR2 SYDVKM. The CDR3 totals 17 residues. Trimming removed 9 bases from V and 0 bases from J; junction bases left unmatched: 9. The CDR3 DNA reads TGTGCCAGTCCCCGGACTAGCGGGGGTGCTAGCACAGATACGCAGTATTTT. It specifies CASPRTSGGASTDTQYF.

About this clonotype: Germline is not matched at one junction end, which may reflect a read error. The rearrangement joins TRBV2 to TRBJ2-4, with D possibly TRBD1 on 6 matching bases. Germline V lookup: CDR1 SNHLY, CDR2 FYNNEI. The CDR3 totals 16 residues. CDR3 bases: TGTGCCAGCAAGTGGGGACAAGGGTTGGCCAAAAACATTGAGTACTTC. Translating it yields CASKWGQGLAKNIEYF.

As DNA, the CDR3 is TGTGCCAGCAGCCAAGATCATCGGCGGGGGCGCCACAATGAGCAGTTCTTC. This encodes CASSQDHRRGRHNEQFF. The gene calls are TRBV3-1 and TRBJ2-1; D perhaps matches TRBD2 (7 bases). V dropped 0 bases and J dropped 5 bases, with 17 bases sitting between them. CDR3 length equals 17 residues. Germline values: CDR1 LGHDT, CDR2 YNNKEL (reference sequence).

The rearrangement links TRBV7-3 to TRBJ1-5; D is ambiguous. The V gene's germline CDR1 is SGHTA and CDR2 FQGTGA. The CDR3 runs 15 residues. Deletions cut 1 base from V and 0 bases from J, with 7 bases between. The CDR3 loop reads CASSLSQHSNQPQHF. The CDR3 nucleotides read TGTGCCAGCAGCTTAAGTCAGCATAGCAATCAGCCCCAGCATTTT.

The chain carries TRBV5-5 and TRBJ1-2; D unclear. V lost 2 bases to trimming and J lost 4 bases, with 15 bases between them. Germline V gene sequence: CDR1 SGHKS, CDR2 YYEKEE (reference sequence). The length of the CDR3 is 15 residues. CDR3 in DNA: TGTGCCAGCAGCTTACAAGGGCCGGGAGCCTATGGCTACACCTTC. Protein: CASSLQGPGAYGYTF.